The clone carrying this T cell receptor (beta chain) was found many times. The CDR3 totals 15 residues. V trimming: 4 bases; J trimming: 7 bases; junction bases outside the gene matches: 8. Germline V gene sequence: CDR1 SGHNT, CDR2 YYREEE (reference sequence). This specimen comes from a study of T cells after yellow fever vaccination. Study-wide context: SMART-Seq v4 Ultra Low Input prepared libraries from low-cell fractions.

TCRdb reanalysed the 5' RACE reads using MiXCR and keeps one entry per CDR3 protein. The sample records approximately 74,000 distinct CDR3 sequences, around 5% being singletons. The chain carries TRBV5-4 and TRBJ2-5, with 12 bases lining up with TRBD2. This sample comprised CD4+ T cells sorted from PBMCs, obtained approximately 16 days after the first yellow fever vaccination. The source of this sequence is a young man who received the YFV17D yellow fever vaccine. This CDR3 is CASSPGLAGRGTQYF. DNA for the CDR3: TGTGCCAGCAGCCCAGGACTAGCGGGAAGAGGGACCCAGTACTTC. Complete variable domain (other parts from reference TRBV5-4 and TRBJ2-5): ETGVTQSPTHLIKTRGQQVTLRCSSQSGHNTVSWYQQALGQGPQFIFQYYREEENGRGNFPPRFSGLQFPNYSSELNVNALELDDSALYLCASSPGLAGRGTQYFGPGTRLLVL.